These 19 T cell receptor beta chains share one sample of origin, sequenced in a study of CD8 T cells in ankylosing spondylitis. TCRdb re-derived calls from the 5' RACE reads in MiXCR, one entry per CDR3 protein. The top ten clones hold about 3% of a sample with 200,000 to 300,000 distinct CDR3 sequences, 8% to 11% of them seen once. The sequencing input was blood, either unsorted or a sorted T cell fraction (not recorded which). These receptors were collected from a male donor with ankylosing spondylitis or in good health (not recorded which).

This clonotype has ten or more counts. The rearrangement joins TRBV12-3 or TRBV12-4 to TRBJ2-5, with unresolved D. The CDR3 covers 13 residues. Trimming shortened V by 5 bases and J by 2 bases, and 9 bases separated the two germline ends. The CDR3 region has the DNA TGTGCCAGCAGTATAGACCGACAAGAGACCCAGTACTTC. The encoded protein is CASSIDRQETQYF.

This clonotype was recorded many times. This rearrangement joins TRBV10-3 to TRBJ2-3; D remains unclear. The CDR3 runs to 13 residues. The germline V gene encodes CDR1 ENHRY and CDR2 SYGVKD. V dropped 0 bases and J dropped 5 bases, with 6 bases sitting between them. The CDR3: CAISESIVDTQYF. In DNA, the CDR3 is TGTGCCATCAGTGAGTCGATCGTAGATACGCAGTATTTT.

V usage is TRBV7-2 and J usage is TRBJ2-7; TRBD2 might be the D (5 bases). Trimming took 3 bases from V and 0 from J, leaving 12 bases between them. CDR1 and CDR2 from the germline V gene are SGHTA and FQGNSA. The CDR3 runs 15 residues. The CDR3 DNA follows: TGTGCCAGCAGCTTCGGCGGGCAGAGCTCCTACGAGCAGTACTTC. This codes for CASSFGGQSSYEQYF.

This clonotype has just a few counts. J is TRBJ1-2 and V is TRBV2, with D unclear. The CDR3 runs 16 residues. Germline lookup yields CDR1 SNHLY and CDR2 FYNNEI. Trimming removed 7 bases at V and 4 bases at J, with 22 bases between. The CDR3 spells CASKTSRGAYFYGYTF. The CDR3 DNA follows: TGTGCCAGCAAAACTTCCCGGGGAGCGTACTTCTATGGCTACACCTTC.

This clonotype came up a few times. Given a much more abundant clone one base away, this may be a read error. The gene calls are TRBV11-2 and TRBJ1-5; D uncertain. The CDR3 loop spans 13 amino acids. Germline V gives CDR1 SGHAT, CDR2 FQNNGV. V was cut by 5 bases and J by 0 bases, with 5 bases left in between. In DNA form, the CDR3 reads TGTGCCAGCAGCGGGAATAGCAATCAGCCCCAGCATTTT. Protein sequence: CASSGNSNQPQHF. Together with reference TRBV11-2 and TRBJ1-5, the CDR3 gives the full variable domain: EAGVAQSPRYKIIEKRQSVAFWCNPISGHATLYWYQQILGQGPKLLIQFQNNGVVDDSQLPKDRFSAERLKGVDSTLKIQPAKLEDSAVYLCASSGNSNQPQHFGDGTRLSIL.

This sequence joins TRBV27 and TRBJ2-3; TRBD2 agrees at 13 bases. The germline V gene has CDR1 MNHEY and CDR2 SMNVEV (reference sequence). The J segment lost 4 bases and the V segment lost 6 bases, leaving 1 base of the junction unmatched. This CDR3 spans 14 amino acids. The CDR3, as DNA: TGTGCCAGCAGACTAGCGGGAGGGCCAGATACGCAGTATTTT. Amino acids: CASRLAGGPDTQYF.

This clonotype was found many times. Here the CDR3 reads CASSQGSNEQFF. The CDR3 region has the DNA TGCGCCAGCAGCCAGGGGAGCAATGAGCAGTTCTTC. J is TRBJ2-1 and V is TRBV4-1, with D perhaps TRBD2 (5 bases). V was pared by 3 bases and J by 6 bases, with 6 bases between. The length of the CDR3 is 12 residues. The germline V gene has CDR1 MGHRA and CDR2 YSYEKL.

This clonotype was recorded at least ten times. The chain carries TRBV5-5 and TRBJ2-5; either TRBD1 or TRBD2 may fit D (5 bases each). CDR3 size: 14 residues. Between the trimmed V and J ends, which lost 4 bases and 1 base, there was a span of 11 bases. Looked up from germline, CDR1 is SGHKS and CDR2 is YYEKEE (reference sequence). For the CDR3, the DNA is TGTGCCAGCAGCGCCCGAGGGGCCCAAGAGACCCAGTACTTC. The encoded protein is CASSARGAQETQYF. Full variable domain (rest looked up from reference TRBV5-5 and TRBJ2-5): DAGVTQSPTHLIKTRGQQVTLRCSPISGHKSVSWYQQVLGQGPQFIFQYYEKEERGRGNFPDRFSARQFPNYSSELNVNALLLGDSALYLCASSARGAQETQYFGPGTRLLVL.

The chain has TRBV29-1 and TRBJ2-1; D gene ambiguous. Germline CDR1 SQVTM, CDR2 ANQGSEA. There are 11 residues in the CDR3. With 3 bases removed from V and 8 bases from J, the gap between germline ends came to 8 bases. The CDR3 DNA follows: TGCAGCGTTGAGATATCCGATGAGCAGTTCTTC. This codes for CSVEISDEQFF.

This clonotype was counted many times. This chain links TRBV10-1 with TRBJ2-4; 8 bases are shared with TRBD2. With 0 bases clipped from V and 7 bases from J, the junction kept 2 bases outside the gene matches. The length of the CDR3 is 14 residues. Germline CDR1 and CDR2: WNHNN and SYGVQD (reference sequence). The CDR3 nucleotides read TGCGCCAGCAGTGAGTCGGGCGGGGGGAACATTCAGTACTTC. Protein sequence: CASSESGGGNIQYF.

This clonotype was detected ten times or more. This sequence joins TRBV5-1 and TRBJ1-1, with D uncertain. V dropped 3 bases and J dropped 1 base, with 13 bases sitting between them. Germline V gives CDR1 SGHRS, CDR2 YFSETQ. The CDR3 has 15 amino acids. The CDR3 DNA follows: TGCGCCAGCAGCTCGAACAGCTTTGCGAACACTGAAGCTTTCTTT. It codes for CASSSNSFANTEAFF.

This clonotype came up many times. The V and J genes are TRBV5-1 and TRBJ2-7; D gene unclear. Trimming took off 0 bases at V and 0 bases at J, with 10 bases between the two ends. Per germline, CDR1 SGHRS and CDR2 YFSETQ. This CDR3 is 15 amino acids long. The CDR3 protein is CASSLGQINSYEQYF. DNA of the CDR3: TGCGCCAGCAGCTTGGGGCAGATAAACTCCTACGAGCAGTACTTC.

This clonotype has at least ten counts. The chain carries TRBV25-1 and TRBJ1-4, with 8 bases identical to TRBD1. The CDR3 runs 15 residues. In germline, CDR1 is MGHDK, CDR2 SYGVNS. V trimming: 3 bases; J trimming: 4 bases; junction bases outside the gene matches: 4. This chain's CDR3 is CASSDLGQGNEKLFF. The CDR3 coding sequence is TGTGCCAGCAGTGATCTTGGACAGGGTAATGAAAAACTGTTTTTT.

The rearrangement joins TRBV5-5 to TRBJ1-3; D is unresolved. Trimming removed 3 bases from V and 2 bases from J, with 18 bases in between. Germline V gene lookup returns CDR1 SGHKS and CDR2 YYEKEE (reference sequence). The CDR3 loop spans 17 amino acids. In nucleotides, the CDR3 is TGTGCCAGCAGCTCCCTGGGCGACCTTATCACTGGAAACACCATATATTTT. This sequence encodes CASSSLGDLITGNTIYF. Full variable domain (outside the CDR3, taken from reference TRBV5-5 and TRBJ1-3): DAGVTQSPTHLIKTRGQQVTLRCSPISGHKSVSWYQQVLGQGPQFIFQYYEKEERGRGNFPDRFSARQFPNYSSELNVNALLLGDSALYLCASSSLGDLITGNTIYFGEGSWLTVV.

This clonotype has a count of ten or more. The chain uses TRBV6-1 and TRBJ2-1; D is undetermined. The CDR3 contains 16 residues. CDR1 is MNHNS, CDR2 SASEGT, per germline. V gave up 0 bases and J gave up 2 bases, with 11 bases separating them. The CDR3 DNA follows: TGTGCCAGCAGTGAAGCTCCCTCTGGAGCCTACAATGAGCAGTTCTTC. Encoded protein: CASSEAPSGAYNEQFF.

Only a few counts were recorded for this clonotype. The V and J genes are TRBV27 and TRBJ1-1; 9 positions match TRBD1. CDR3 length equals 15 residues. Per germline, CDR1 MNHEY and CDR2 SMNVEV (reference sequence). V lost 3 bases, J lost 4 bases, and 6 bases stayed unmatched. The CDR3, as DNA: TGTGCCAGCAGTTTCTATGGGACAGGGAGCACTGAAGCTTTCTTT. Translated, it gives CASSFYGTGSTEAFF.

In its sample, this clonotype was seen many times. J is TRBJ1-4 and V is TRBV30, with no clear D. The ends were cut back, 4 bases at V and 0 bases at J, with 6 bases in the middle. CDR1 and CDR2 from the germline V gene are GTSNPN and SVGIG (reference sequence). The CDR3 spans 13 residues. The DNA of the CDR3 is TGTGCCTGGACGACCGCAACTAATGAAAAACTGTTTTTT. Translating gives CAWTTATNEKLFF.

This clonotype was seen repeatedly, ten times or more. The chain employs TRBV12-3 or TRBV12-4 and TRBJ1-1; D is perhaps TRBD1 (5 bases). The V end was cut by 7 bases, the J end by 1 base, with 19 bases between. CDR3 length: 16 residues. In DNA, the CDR3 is TGTGCCAGCACCACCCCCGGGCACGGGGGGAACACTGAAGCTTTCTTT. It is translated as CASTTPGHGGNTEAFF.

This clonotype was picked up a small number of times. It may be a read error: a sequence one base away is much more abundant. The chain recombines TRBV12-3 or TRBV12-4 with TRBJ2-2; 12 bases map to TRBD1. V shed 7 bases, J shed 8 bases, and the junction held 8 bases outside the gene matches. The CDR3 is 15 amino acids. The CDR3 nucleotides are TGTGCCAGCAATGCCGGGACAGGGGGCGCGGGGGAGCTGTTTTTT. Protein product: CASNAGTGGAGELFF.